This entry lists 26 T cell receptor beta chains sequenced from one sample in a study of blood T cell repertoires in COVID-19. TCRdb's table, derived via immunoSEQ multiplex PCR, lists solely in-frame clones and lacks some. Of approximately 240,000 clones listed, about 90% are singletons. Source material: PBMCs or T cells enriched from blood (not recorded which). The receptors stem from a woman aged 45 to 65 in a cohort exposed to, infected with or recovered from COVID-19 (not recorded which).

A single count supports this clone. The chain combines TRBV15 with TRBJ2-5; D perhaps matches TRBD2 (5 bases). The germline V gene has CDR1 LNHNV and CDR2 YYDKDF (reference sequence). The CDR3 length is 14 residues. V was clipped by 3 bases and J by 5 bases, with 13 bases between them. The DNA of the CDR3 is TGTGCCACCAGCAGGAGGGCGGTTGGGGAGACCCAGTACTTC. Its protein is CATSRRAVGETQYF. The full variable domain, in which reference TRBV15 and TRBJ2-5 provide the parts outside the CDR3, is DAMVIQNPRYQVTQFGKPVTLSCSQTLNHNVMYWYQQKSSQAPKLLFHYYDKDFNNEADTPDNFQSRRPNTSFCFLDIRSPGLGDTAMYLCATSRRAVGETQYFGPGTRLLVL.

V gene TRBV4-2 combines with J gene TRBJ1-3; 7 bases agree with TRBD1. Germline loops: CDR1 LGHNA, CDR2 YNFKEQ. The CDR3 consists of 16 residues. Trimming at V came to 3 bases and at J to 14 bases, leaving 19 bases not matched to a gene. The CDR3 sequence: CASSQDPGQTRGTLYF. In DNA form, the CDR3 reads TGTGCCAGCAGCCAGGATCCGGGACAGACCCGGGGGACACTATATTTT.

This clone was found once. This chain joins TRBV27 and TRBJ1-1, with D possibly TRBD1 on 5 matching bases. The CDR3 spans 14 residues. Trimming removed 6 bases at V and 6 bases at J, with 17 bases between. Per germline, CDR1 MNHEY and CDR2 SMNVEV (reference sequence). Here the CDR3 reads CASSPRYRSPEAFF. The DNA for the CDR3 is TGTGCCAGCAGCCCTAGGTACAGGTCCCCTGAAGCTTTCTTT.

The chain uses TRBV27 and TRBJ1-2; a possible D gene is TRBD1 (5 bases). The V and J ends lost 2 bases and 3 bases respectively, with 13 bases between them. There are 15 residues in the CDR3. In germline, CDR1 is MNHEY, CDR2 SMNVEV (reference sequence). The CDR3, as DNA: TGTGCCAGCAGTTTAGGGCGGGGCTCGCACTATGGCTACACCTTC. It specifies CASSLGRGSHYGYTF.

The CDR3 is CASSQDIPGQYYEQYF. The CDR3 DNA reads TGTGCCAGCAGCCAAGATATCCCGGGACAGTACTACGAGCAGTACTTC. This rearrangement joins TRBV3-1 (or the pseudogene TRBV3-2) to TRBJ2-7, with 7 nucleotides matching TRBD1. Germline trimming cut 0 bases from V and 3 bases from J; bases unmatched to any gene: 8. CDR1 and CDR2 (germline): LGHDT, YNNKEL (reference sequence). This CDR3 contains 16 residues.

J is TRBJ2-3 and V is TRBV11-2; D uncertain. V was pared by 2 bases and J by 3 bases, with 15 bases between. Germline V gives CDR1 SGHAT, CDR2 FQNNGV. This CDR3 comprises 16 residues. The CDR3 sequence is CASSLIFTRATDTQYF. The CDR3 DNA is TGTGCCAGCAGCTTAATATTTACGCGCGCAACAGATACGCAGTATTTT.

The CDR3 here is CASSPGVLETQYF. DNA of the CDR3: TGTGCCAGCAGTCCAGGTGTCTTAGAGACCCAGTACTTC. The chain is built from TRBV11-2 and TRBJ2-5, with D uncertain. V lost 6 bases to trimming and J lost 4 bases, with 12 bases between them. The CDR3 has 13 amino acids. CDR1 SGHAT and CDR2 FQNNGV come from the germline V gene.

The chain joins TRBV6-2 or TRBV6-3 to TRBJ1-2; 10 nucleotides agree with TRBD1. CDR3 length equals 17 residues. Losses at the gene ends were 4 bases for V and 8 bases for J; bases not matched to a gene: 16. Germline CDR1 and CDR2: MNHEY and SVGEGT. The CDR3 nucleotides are TGTGCCAGCAGTTCACGGTACTTCCGGGACAGGGGTGGAGGCTACACCTTC. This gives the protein CASSSRYFRDRGGGYTF.

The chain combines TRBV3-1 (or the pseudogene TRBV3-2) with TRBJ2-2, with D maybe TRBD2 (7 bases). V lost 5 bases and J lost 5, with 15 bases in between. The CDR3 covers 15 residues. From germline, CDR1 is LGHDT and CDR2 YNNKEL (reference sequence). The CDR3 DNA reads TGTGCCAGCAGCTATTTAAGGGGGGGTACCGGGGAGCTGTTTTTT. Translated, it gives CASSYLRGGTGELFF.

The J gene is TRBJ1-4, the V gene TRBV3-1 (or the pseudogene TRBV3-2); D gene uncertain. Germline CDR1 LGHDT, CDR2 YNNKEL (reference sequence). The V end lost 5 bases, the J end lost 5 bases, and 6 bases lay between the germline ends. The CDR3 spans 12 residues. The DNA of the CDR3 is TGTGCCAGCAGCGCGAAGAATGAAAAACTGTTTTTT. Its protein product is CASSAKNEKLFF.

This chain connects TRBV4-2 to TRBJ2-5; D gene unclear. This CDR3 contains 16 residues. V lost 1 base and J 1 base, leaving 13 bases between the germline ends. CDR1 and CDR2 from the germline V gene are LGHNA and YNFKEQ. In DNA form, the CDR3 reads TGTGCCAGCAGCCAAGGGGCATCGAGTCTCCAAGAGACCCAGTACTTC. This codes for CASSQGASSLQETQYF.

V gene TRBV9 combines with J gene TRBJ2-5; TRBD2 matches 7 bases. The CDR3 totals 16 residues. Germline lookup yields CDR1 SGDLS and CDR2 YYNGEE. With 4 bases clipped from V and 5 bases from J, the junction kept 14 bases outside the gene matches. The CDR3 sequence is CASSPALTGGRETQYF. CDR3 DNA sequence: TGTGCCAGCAGCCCAGCTTTGACGGGGGGTCGGGAGACCCAGTACTTC.

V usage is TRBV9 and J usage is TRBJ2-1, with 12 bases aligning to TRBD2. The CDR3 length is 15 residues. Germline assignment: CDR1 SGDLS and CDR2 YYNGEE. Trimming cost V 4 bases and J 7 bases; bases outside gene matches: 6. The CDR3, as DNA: TGTGCCAGCAGCCTTACTAGCGGGGGGATGAATGAGCAGTTCTTC. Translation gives CASSLTSGGMNEQFF.

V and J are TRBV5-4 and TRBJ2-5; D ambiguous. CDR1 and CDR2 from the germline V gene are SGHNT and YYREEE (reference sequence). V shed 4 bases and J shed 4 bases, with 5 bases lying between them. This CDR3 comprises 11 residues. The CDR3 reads CASSTGETQYF. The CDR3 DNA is TGTGCCAGCAGCACGGGAGAGACCCAGTACTTC. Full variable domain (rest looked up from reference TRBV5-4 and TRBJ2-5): ETGVTQSPTHLIKTRGQQVTLRCSSQSGHNTVSWYQQALGQGPQFIFQYYREEENGRGNFPPRFSGLQFPNYSSELNVNALELDDSALYLCASSTGETQYFGPGTRLLVL.

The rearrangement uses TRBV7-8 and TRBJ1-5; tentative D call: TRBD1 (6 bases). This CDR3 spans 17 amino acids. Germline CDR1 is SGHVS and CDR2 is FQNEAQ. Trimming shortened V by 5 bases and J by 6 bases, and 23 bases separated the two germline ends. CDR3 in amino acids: CASSADSRTVSGQPQHF. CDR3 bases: TGTGCCAGCAGCGCGGACAGTCGGACCGTCTCAGGTCAGCCCCAGCATTTT.

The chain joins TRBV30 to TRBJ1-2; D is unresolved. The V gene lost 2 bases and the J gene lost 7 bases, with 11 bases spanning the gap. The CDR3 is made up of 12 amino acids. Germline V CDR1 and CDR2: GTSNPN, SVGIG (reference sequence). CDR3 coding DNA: TGTGCCTGGAGTCCACCGAGGCGTGGCTACACCTTC. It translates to CAWSPPRRGYTF.

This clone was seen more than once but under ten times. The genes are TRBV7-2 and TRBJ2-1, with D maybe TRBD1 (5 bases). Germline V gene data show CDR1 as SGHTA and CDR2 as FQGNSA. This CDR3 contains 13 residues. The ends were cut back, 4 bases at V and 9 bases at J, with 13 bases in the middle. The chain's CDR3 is CASSSPGFGEQFF. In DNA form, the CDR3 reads TGTGCCAGCAGCTCTCCAGGGTTTGGTGAGCAGTTCTTC.

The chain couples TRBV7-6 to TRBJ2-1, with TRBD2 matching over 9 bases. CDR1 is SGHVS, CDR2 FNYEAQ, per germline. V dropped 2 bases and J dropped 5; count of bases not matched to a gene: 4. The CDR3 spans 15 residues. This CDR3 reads CASSLPAGGNNEQFF. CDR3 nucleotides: TGTGCCAGCAGCTTACCAGCGGGGGGAAACAATGAGCAGTTCTTC. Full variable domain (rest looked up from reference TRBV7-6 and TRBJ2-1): GAGVSQSPRYKVTKRGQDVALRCDPISGHVSLYWYRQALGQGPEFLTYFNYEAQQDKSGLPNDRFSAERPEGSISTLTIQRTEQRDSAMYRCASSLPAGGNNEQFFGPGTRLTVL.

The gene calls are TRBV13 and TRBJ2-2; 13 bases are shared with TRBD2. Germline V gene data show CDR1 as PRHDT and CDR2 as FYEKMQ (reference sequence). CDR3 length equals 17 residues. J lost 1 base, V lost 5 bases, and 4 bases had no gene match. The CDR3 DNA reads TGTGCCAGCAGCCACCGGACTAGCGGGGGGAACACCGGGGAGCTGTTTTTT. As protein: CASSHRTSGGNTGELFF. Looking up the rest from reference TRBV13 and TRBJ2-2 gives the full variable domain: AAGVIQSPRHLIKEKRETATLKCYPIPRHDTVYWYQQGPGQDPQFLISFYEKMQSDKGSIPDRFSAQQFSDYHSELNMSSLELGDSALYFCASSHRTSGGNTGELFFGEGSRLTVL.

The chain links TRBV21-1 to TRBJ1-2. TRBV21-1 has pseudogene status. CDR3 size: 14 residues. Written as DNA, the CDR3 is TGTGCCAGCAGCACCCGGAAGAGGTTGGATGGCTACACCTTC. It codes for CASSTRKRLDGYTF.

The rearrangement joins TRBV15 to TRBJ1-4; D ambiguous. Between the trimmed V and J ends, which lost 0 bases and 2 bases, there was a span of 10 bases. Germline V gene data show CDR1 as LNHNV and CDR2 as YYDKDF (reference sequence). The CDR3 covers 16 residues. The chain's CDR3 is CATSRETRLTNEKLFF. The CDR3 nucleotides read TGTGCCACCAGCAGAGAGACGAGGCTTACTAATGAAAAACTGTTTTTT.

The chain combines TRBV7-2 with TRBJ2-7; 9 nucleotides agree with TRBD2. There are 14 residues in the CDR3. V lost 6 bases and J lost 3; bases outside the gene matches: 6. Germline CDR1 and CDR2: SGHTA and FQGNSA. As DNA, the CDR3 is TGTGCCAGCAGGGGAGCGGGGGGTGGCTACGAGCAGTACTTC. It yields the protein CASRGAGGGYEQYF.

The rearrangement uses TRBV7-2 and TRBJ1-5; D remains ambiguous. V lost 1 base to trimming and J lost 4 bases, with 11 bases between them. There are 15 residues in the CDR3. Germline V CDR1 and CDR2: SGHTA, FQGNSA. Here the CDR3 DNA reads TGTGCCAGCAGCTTAGGCGGGAAGGCTAATCAGCCCCAGCATTTT. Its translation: CASSLGGKANQPQHF.

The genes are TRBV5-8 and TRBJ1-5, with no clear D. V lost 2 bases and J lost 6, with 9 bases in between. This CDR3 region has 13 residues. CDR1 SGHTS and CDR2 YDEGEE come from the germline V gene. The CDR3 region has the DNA TGTGCCAGCAGCTTATTGGGCGTTCAGCCCCAGCATTTT. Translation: CASSLLGVQPQHF.

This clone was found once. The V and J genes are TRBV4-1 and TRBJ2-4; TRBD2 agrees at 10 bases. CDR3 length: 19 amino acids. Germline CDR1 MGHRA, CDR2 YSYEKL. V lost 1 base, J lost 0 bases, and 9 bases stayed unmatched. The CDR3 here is CASSQVGLAGDLAKNIQYF. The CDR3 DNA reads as TGCGCCAGCAGCCAAGTAGGCCTAGCGGGAGACCTAGCCAAAAACATTCAGTACTTC.

As DNA, the CDR3 is TGTGCCTGGAGGCCCGGGACTAGCGGGACCATCTTACACCGCTCCTACGAGCAGTACTTC. Encoded protein: CAWRPGTSGTILHRSYEQYF. The chain carries TRBV30 and TRBJ2-7, with 13 bases lining up with TRBD2. The CDR3 has 20 amino acids. Unmatched junction bases numbered 17, after V lost 3 bases and J lost 0 bases. From germline, CDR1 is GTSNPN and CDR2 SVGIG (reference sequence).